The rows below give T cell receptor beta chains drawn from one sample of a study of early T cells in non-severe SARS-CoV-2 infection. TCRdb independently ran MiXCR on the 5' RACE reads; one entry per CDR3 protein. Counted here are some 61,000 distinct CDR3 sequences, less than 11% occurring once; the ten biggest clones make up about 4.3%. The source material was whole blood. These receptors all stem from an adult who was a healthcare worker with PCR-confirmed SARS-CoV-2 infection or an uninfected control (not recorded which). The CDR3 runs from the conserved cysteine through the conserved F or W. Each record gives: V gene, D gene, clone size, J gene, CDR3 DNA, CDR3 protein. The D gene is left open where the match is weak. Not every row has a clone size; where given, it reads once, few, many or a size class.

TRBV10-2,-,-,TRBJ2-5,TGCGCCAGCAGTGAGTCTACTAAGGTGGCGACCCAGTACTTC,CASSESTKVATQYF
TRBV6-5,-,many,TRBJ2-1,TGTGCCAGCAAGTATGTTAATGAGCAGTTCTTC,CASKYVNEQFF
TRBV5-6,-,-,TRBJ1-2,TGTGCCAGCAGCTTGGACAGCCTCAACTATGGCTACACCTTC,CASSLDSLNYGYTF
TRBV12-3/TRBV12-4,TRBD1,many,TRBJ1-2,TGTGCCAGCAGCCCCATGTCCGGGACAGTTGTTGGCTACACCTTC,CASSPMSGTVVGYTF
TRBV2,-,many,TRBJ1-1,TGTGCCAGCAGTGCAGCGGTTAGGACGTTCTTT,CASSAAVRTFF
TRBV24-1,-,-,TRBJ1-5,TGTGCCACCAGTGATTTTCGCCAGGGTTTAGGTCAGCCCCAGCATTTT,CATSDFRQGLGQPQHF
TRBV9,-,-,TRBJ2-3,TGTGCCAGCAGCGTAGGTCCTAGCGGCACAGATACGCAGTATTTT,CASSVGPSGTDTQYF
TRBV10-3,TRBD2,-,TRBJ2-7,TGTGCCATCAGTGAGCCGGGACTAGACTACGAGCAGTACTTC,CAISEPGLDYEQYF
TRBV3-1,TRBD2,-,TRBJ2-7,TGTGCCAGCAGCCAAGTCAGCGGGAGGGGAGGCTACGAGCAGTACTTC,CASSQVSGRGGYEQYF
TRBV7-2,-,-,TRBJ2-7,TGTGCCAGCAGCTTAGAAGGTTGGTACAGAAGATACGAGCAGTACTTC,CASSLEGWYRRYEQYF
TRBV6-1,TRBD2,many,TRBJ2-1,TGTGCCAGCGTCTCAGGGGGACTAGCGGGAGGGTGGAATGAGCAGTTCTTC,CASVSGGLAGGWNEQFF
TRBV5-8,TRBD2,few,TRBJ2-1,TGTGCCAGCAGGCAACGACTAGCGGGGCATCTCTACAATGAGCAGTTCTTC,CASRQRLAGHLYNEQFF
TRBV12-3/TRBV12-4,-,many,TRBJ1-2,TGTGCCAGCTCCCGGGGAGGCTATGGCTACACCTTC,CASSRGGYGYTF
TRBV6-5,-,many,TRBJ2-7,TGTGCCAGCAGTTACGGATCGGGCTACGAGCAGTACTTC,CASSYGSGYEQYF
TRBV20-1,-,many,TRBJ2-7,TGCAGTGCTAGAGTAATAGGCTCCTACGAGCAGTACTTC,CSARVIGSYEQYF
TRBV13,-,few,TRBJ1-1,TGTGCCAGCAGCTTAGTTCGCAGGGCCACTGAAGCTTTCTTT,CASSLVRRATEAFF